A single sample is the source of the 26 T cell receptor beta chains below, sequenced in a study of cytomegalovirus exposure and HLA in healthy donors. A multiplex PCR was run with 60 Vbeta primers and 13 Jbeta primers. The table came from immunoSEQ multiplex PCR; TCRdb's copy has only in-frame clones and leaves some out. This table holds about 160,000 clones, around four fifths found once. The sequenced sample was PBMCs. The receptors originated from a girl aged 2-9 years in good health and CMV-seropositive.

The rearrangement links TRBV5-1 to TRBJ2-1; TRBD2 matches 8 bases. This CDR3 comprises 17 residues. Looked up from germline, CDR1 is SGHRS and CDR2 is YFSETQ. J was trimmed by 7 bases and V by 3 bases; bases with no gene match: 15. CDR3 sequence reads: CASSSHVTTSVWNEQFF. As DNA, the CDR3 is TGCGCCAGCAGCTCACACGTTACGACTAGCGTATGGAATGAGCAGTTCTTC.

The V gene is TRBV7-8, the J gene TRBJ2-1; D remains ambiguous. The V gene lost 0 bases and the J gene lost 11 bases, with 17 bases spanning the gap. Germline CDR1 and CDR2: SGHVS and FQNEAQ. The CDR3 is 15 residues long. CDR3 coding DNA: TGTGCCAGCAGCTTAGCCCCCTCACTAAGTTCCCAGCAGTTCTTC. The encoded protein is CASSLAPSLSSQQFF.

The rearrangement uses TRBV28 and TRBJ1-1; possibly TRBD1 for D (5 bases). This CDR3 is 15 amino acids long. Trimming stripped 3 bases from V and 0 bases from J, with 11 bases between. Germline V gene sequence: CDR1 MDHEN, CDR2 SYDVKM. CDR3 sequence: CASSFWAGLNTEAFF. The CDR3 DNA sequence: TGTGCCAGCAGTTTTTGGGCAGGGCTGAACACTGAAGCTTTCTTT.

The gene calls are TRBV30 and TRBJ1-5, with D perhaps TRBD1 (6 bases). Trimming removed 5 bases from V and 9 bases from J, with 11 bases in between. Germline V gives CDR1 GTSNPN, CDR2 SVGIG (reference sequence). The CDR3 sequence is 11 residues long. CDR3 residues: CAWAGAGPQHF. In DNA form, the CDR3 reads TGTGCCTGGGCAGGGGCCGGGCCCCAGCATTTT.

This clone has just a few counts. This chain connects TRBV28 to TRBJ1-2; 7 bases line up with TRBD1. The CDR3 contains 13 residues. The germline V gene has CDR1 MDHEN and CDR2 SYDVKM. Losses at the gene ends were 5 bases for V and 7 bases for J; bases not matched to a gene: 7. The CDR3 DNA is TGTGCCAGCAGTCTCGACAGGGATTCTGGCTACACCTTC. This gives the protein CASSLDRDSGYTF.

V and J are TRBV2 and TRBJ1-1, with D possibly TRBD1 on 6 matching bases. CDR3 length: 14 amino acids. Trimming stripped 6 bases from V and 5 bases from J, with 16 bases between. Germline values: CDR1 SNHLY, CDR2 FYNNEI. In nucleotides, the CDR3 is TGTGCCAGCAGCTTTCAGGGGAGGGGGACTGAAGCTTTCTTT. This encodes CASSFQGRGTEAFF.

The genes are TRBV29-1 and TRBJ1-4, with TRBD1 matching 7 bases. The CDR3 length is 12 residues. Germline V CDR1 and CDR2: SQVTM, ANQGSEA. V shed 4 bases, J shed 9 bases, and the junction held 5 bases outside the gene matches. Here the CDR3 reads CSVAGTAQKLFF. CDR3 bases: TGCAGCGTTGCAGGGACAGCCCAAAAACTGTTTTTT.

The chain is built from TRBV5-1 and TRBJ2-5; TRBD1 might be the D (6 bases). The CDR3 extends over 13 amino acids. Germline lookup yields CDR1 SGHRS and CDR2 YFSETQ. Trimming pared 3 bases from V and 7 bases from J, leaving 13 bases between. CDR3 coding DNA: TGCGCCAGCAGCTATACAGGGTTGGGGACCCAGTACTTC. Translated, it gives CASSYTGLGTQYF.

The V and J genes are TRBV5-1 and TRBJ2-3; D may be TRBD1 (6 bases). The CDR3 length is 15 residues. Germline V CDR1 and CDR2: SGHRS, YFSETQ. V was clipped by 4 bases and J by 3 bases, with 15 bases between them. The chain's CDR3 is CASSETGSSTDTQYF. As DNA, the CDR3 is TGCGCCAGCAGCGAAACAGGGAGTTCGACAGATACGCAGTATTTT.

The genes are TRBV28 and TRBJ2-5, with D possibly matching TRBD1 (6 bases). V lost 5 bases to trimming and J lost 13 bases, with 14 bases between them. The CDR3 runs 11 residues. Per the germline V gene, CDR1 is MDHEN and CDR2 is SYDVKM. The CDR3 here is CASSKPGQGYF. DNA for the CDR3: TGTGCCAGCAGTAAACCGGGACAAGGGTACTTC.

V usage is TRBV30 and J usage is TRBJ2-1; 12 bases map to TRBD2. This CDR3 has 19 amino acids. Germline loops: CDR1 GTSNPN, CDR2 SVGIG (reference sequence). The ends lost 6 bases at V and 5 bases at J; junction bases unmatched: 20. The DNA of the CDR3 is TGTGCCTGTCGCCACCCCCGTAAGAAACTAGCGGGGGGCAACAATGAGCAGTTCTTC. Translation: CACRHPRKKLAGGNNEQFF. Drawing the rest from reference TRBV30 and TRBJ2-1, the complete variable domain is SQTIHQWPATLVQPVGSPLSLECTVEGTSNPNLYWYRQAAGRGLQLLFYSVGIGQISSEVPQNLSASRPQDRQFILSSKKLLLSDSGFYLCACRHPRKKLAGGNNEQFFGPGTRLTVL.

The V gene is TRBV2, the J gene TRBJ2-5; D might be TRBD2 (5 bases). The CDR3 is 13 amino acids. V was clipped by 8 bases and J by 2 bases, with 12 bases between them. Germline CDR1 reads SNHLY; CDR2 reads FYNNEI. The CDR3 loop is CASSGSWQETQYF. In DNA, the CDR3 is TGTGCCAGCTCGGGATCTTGGCAAGAGACCCAGTACTTC.

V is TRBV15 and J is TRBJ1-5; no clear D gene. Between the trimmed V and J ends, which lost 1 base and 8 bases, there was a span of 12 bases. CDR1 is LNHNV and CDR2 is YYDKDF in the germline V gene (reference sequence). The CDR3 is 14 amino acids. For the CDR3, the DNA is TGTGCCACCAGCAGAGGCAAACCGGAGGAGCCCCAGCATTTT. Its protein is CATSRGKPEEPQHF. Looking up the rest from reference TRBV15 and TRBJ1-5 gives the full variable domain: DAMVIQNPRYQVTQFGKPVTLSCSQTLNHNVMYWYQQKSSQAPKLLFHYYDKDFNNEADTPDNFQSRRPNTSFCFLDIRSPGLGDTAMYLCATSRGKPEEPQHFGDGTRLSIL.

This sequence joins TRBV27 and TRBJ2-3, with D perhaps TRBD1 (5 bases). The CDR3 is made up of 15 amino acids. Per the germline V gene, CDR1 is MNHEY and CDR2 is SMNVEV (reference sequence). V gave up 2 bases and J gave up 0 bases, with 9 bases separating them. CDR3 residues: CASSLTAGSTDTQYF. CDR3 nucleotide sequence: TGTGCCAGCAGTTTAACGGCAGGGAGCACAGATACGCAGTATTTT.

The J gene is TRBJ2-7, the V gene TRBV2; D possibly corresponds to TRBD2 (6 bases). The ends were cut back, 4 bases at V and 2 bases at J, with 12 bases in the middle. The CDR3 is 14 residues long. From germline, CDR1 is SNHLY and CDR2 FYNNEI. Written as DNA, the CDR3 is TGTGCCAGCAGTGCTAGGCGGGGAACCTACGAGCAGTACTTC. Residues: CASSARRGTYEQYF.

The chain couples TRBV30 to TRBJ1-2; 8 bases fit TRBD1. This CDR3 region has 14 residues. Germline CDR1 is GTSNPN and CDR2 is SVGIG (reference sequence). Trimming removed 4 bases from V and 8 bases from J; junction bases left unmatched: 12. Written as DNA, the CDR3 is TGTGCCTGGATGGTTGACAGGGGAGACTGGGGCTACACCTTC. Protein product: CAWMVDRGDWGYTF.

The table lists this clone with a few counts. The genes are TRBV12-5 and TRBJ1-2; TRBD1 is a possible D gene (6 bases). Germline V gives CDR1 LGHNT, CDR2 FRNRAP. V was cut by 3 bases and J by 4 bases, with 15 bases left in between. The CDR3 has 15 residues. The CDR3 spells CASGFGGGGGYGYTF. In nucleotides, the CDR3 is TGTGCTAGTGGTTTCGGGGGCGGGGGAGGCTATGGCTACACCTTC.

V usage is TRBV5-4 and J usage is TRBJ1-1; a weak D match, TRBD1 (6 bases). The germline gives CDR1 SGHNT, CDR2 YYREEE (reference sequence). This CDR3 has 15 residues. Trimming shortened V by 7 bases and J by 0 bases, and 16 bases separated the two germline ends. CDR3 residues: CASGQGQSMNTEAFF. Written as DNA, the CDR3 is TGTGCCAGCGGGCAAGGACAGTCCATGAACACTGAAGCTTTCTTT.

Here the CDR3 DNA reads TGTGCCAGCAGCCAGGGCCTTTCTAGGTTTCGAGCCATTCAGTACTTC. Its translation: CASSQGLSRFRAIQYF. The rearrangement links TRBV11-1 to TRBJ2-4, with D possibly matching TRBD1 (5 bases). Germline V gene sequence: CDR1 SGHAT, CDR2 FQDESV (reference sequence). The CDR3 contains 16 residues. With 5 bases removed from V and 9 bases from J, the gap between germline ends came to 23 bases.

CDR3: CSVGAGDGADTQYF. In DNA, the CDR3 is TGCAGCGTTGGAGCGGGAGACGGCGCAGATACGCAGTATTTT. The V call is TRBV29-1, the J call TRBJ2-3; TRBD2 matches 8 bases. Germline loops: CDR1 SQVTM, CDR2 ANQGSEA. The length of the CDR3 is 14 residues. The junction had 7 bases not matched to a gene; V was cut back by 4 bases and J by 4 bases.

The CDR3 DNA reads as TGTGCCATCAGTGGGGACAGGGGCTCCTACGAGCAGTACTTC. It is translated as CAISGDRGSYEQYF. This chain connects TRBV10-3 to TRBJ2-7; 10 bases agree with TRBD1. Trimming took 4 bases from V and 0 from J; bases not matched to a gene: 0. Germline values: CDR1 ENHRY, CDR2 SYGVKD. The CDR3 is 14 residues long.

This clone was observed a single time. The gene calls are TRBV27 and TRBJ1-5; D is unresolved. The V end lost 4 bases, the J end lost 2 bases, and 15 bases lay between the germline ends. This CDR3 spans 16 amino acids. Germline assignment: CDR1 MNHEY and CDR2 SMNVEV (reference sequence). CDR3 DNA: TGTGCCAGCAGTTCCCGGGGAAAGGGTGGCAATCAGCCCCAGCATTTT. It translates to CASSSRGKGGNQPQHF.

CDR3 residues: CASSESTGAFYGYTF. The CDR3 DNA reads TGTGCCAGCAGCGAATCGACAGGGGCCTTCTATGGCTACACCTTC. The chain combines TRBV9 with TRBJ1-2; TRBD1 matches at 8 bases. The CDR3 spans 15 residues. V was clipped by 3 bases and J by 4 bases; unmatched bases: 8. Germline lookup yields CDR1 SGDLS and CDR2 YYNGEE.

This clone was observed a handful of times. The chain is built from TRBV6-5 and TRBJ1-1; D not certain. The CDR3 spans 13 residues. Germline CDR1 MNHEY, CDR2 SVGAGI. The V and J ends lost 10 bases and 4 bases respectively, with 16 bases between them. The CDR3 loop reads CATWRGVGTEAFF. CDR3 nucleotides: TGTGCCACCTGGAGAGGTGTGGGCACTGAAGCTTTCTTT.

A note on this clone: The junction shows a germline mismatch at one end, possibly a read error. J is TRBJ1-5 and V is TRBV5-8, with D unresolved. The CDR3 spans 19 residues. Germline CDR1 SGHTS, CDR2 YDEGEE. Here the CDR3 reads CASSAVLGAFPLSNQPRHF. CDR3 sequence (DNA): TGTGCCAGCAGCGCCGTTTTAGGAGCTTTCCCCCTTAGCAATCAGCCCCGGCATTTT.

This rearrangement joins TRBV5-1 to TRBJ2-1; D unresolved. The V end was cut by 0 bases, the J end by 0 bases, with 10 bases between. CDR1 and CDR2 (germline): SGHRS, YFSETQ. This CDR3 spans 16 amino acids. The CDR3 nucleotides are TGCGCCAGCAGCTTGGAGTGGAGCAGCTCCTACAATGAGCAGTTCTTC. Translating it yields CASSLEWSSSYNEQFF.